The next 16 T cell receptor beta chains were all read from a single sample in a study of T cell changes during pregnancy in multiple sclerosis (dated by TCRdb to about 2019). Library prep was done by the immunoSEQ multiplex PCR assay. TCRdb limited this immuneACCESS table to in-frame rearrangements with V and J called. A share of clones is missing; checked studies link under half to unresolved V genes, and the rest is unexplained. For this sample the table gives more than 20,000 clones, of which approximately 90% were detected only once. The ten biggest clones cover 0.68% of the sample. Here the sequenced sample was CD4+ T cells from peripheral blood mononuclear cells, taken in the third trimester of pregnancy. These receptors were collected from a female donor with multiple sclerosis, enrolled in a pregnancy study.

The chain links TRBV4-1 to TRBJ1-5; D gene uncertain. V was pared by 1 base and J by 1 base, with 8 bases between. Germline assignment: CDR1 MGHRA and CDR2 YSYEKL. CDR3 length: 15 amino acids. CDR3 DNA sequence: TGCGCCAGCAGCCAAGTATCCGAGAGCAATCAGCCCCAGCATTTT. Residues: CASSQVSESNQPQHF.

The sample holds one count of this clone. The CDR3 region is CASRRDLPSGNTIYF. DNA of the CDR3: TGTGCCAGCAGGCGGGACCTTCCCTCTGGAAACACCATATATTTT. This chain links TRBV2 with TRBJ1-3; D is perhaps TRBD1 (5 bases). The CDR3 is 15 amino acids. The germline V gene encodes CDR1 SNHLY and CDR2 FYNNEI. Trimming shortened V by 6 bases and J by 0 bases, and 12 bases separated the two germline ends.

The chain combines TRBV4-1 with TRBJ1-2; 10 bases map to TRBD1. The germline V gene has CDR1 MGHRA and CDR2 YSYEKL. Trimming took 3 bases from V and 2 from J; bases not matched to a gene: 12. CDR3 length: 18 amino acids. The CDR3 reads CASSHGVGQGDMNYGYTF. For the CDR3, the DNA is TGCGCCAGCAGCCACGGGGTCGGACAGGGGGACATGAACTATGGCTACACCTTC.

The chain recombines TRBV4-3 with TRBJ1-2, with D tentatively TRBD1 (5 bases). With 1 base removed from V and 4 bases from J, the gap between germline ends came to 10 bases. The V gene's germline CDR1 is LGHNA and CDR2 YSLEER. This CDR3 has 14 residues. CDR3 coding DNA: TGCGCCAGCAGCCAAGCCCACAGGACCTATGGCTACACCTTC. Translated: CASSQAHRTYGYTF.

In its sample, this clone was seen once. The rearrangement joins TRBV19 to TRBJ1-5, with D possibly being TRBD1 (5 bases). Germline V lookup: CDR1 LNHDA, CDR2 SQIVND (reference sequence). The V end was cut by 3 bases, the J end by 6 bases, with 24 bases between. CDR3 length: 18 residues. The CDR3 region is CASSIPPSRGSTSQPQHF. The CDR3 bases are TGTGCCAGTAGTATCCCACCCTCCCGGGGGAGTACGAGTCAGCCCCAGCATTTT.

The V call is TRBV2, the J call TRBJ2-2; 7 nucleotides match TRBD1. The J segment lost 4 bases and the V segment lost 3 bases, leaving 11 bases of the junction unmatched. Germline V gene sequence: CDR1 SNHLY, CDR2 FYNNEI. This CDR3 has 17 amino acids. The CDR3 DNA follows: TGTGCCAGCAGTGAGGGACAGTTCGTCTTCAGCACCGGGGAGCTGTTTTTT. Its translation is CASSEGQFVFSTGELFF.

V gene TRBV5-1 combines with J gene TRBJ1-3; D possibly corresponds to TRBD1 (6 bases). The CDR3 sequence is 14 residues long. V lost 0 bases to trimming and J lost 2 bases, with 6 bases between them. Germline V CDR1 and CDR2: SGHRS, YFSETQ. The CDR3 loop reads CASSLDRAGNTIYF. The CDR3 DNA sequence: TGCGCCAGCAGCTTGGACAGGGCTGGAAACACCATATATTTT.

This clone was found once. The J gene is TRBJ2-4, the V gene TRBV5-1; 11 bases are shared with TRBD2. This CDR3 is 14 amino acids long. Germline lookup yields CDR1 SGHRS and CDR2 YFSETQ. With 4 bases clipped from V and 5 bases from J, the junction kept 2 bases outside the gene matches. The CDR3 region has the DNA TGCGCCAGCAGCATGGGACTAGCGGAAAACATTCAGTACTTC. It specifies CASSMGLAENIQYF.

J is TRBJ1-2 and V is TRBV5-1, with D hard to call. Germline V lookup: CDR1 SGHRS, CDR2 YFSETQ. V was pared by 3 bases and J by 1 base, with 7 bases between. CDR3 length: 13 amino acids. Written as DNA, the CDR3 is TGCGCCAGCAGCTCGGGGAGTAACTATGGCTACACCTTC. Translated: CASSSGSNYGYTF.

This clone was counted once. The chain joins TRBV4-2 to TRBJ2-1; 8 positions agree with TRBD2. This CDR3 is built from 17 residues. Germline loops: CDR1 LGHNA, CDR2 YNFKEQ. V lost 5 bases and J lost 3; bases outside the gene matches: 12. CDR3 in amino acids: CASSTLSGGPLYNEQFF. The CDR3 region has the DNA TGTGCCAGCAGCACCCTAAGCGGGGGCCCCCTCTACAATGAGCAGTTCTTC.

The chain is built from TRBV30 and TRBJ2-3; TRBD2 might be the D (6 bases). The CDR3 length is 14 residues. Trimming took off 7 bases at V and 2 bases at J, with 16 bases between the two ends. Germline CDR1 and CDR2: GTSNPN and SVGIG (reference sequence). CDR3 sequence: CASRGKRITDTQYF. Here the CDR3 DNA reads TGTGCCTCCCGGGGGAAGAGGATCACAGATACGCAGTATTTT.

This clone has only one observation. The CDR3 region is CASSIAGGGGTGNEQFF. In DNA, the CDR3 is TGTGCCAGTAGTATAGCGGGAGGGGGGGGCACGGGTAATGAGCAGTTCTTC. The chain combines TRBV19 with TRBJ2-1; 8 nucleotides agree with TRBD2. The length of the CDR3 is 17 residues. CDR1 and CDR2 (germline): LNHDA, SQIVND (reference sequence). With V trimmed by 1 base and J by 7 bases, 12 bases remained unmatched.

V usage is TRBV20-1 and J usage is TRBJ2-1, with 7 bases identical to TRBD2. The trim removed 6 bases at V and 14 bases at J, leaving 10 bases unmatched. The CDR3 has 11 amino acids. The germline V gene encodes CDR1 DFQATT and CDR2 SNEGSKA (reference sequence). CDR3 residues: CSANSGTIKFF. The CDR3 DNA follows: TGCAGTGCGAACTCGGGGACTATCAAGTTCTTC.

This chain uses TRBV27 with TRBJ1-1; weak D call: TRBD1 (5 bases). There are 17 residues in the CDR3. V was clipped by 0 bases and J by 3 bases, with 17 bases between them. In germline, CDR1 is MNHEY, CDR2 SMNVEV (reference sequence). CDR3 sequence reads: CASSLSLDSFLYTEAFF. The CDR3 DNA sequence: TGTGCCAGCAGTTTATCCCTAGACAGTTTCCTTTACACTGAAGCTTTCTTT.

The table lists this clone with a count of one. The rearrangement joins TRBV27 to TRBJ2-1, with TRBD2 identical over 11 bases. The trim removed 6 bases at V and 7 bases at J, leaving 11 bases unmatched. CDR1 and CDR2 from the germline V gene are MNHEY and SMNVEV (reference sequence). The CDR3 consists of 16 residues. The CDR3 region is CASRGYSGGARNEQFF. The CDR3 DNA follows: TGTGCCAGCAGGGGGTATAGCGGGGGGGCAAGGAATGAGCAGTTCTTC.

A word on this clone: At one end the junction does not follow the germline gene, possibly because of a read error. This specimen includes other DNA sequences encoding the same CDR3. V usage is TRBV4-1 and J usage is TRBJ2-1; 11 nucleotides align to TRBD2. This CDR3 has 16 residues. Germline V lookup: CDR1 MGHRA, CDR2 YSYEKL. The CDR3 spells CASSQEPGTSGDEQFF. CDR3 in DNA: TGTGCCAGCAGCCAAGAGCCCGGGACTAGCGGCGATGAGCAGTTCTTC.